The entry below describes one T cell receptor (beta chain). Three rounds of nested PCR, following a modified ARM-PCR protocol, produced the TCRbeta library. TCRdb ran MiXCR on the multiplex PCR reads and lists one entry per CDR3 protein. The table records some 200,000 distinct CDR3 sequences, about 71% of them present only once. This sample stems from a study of tumor and adjacent non-tumor tissue in lung cancer. The template was RNA from unsorted bulk tissue. Trimming took off 0 bases at V and 6 bases at J, with 14 bases between the two ends. Germline V gives CDR1 LGHNA, CDR2 YNFKEQ. The CDR3 contains 15 residues.

This chain links TRBV4-2 with TRBJ1-1; no definite D call. The sequence was collected from a man aged 55 to 69 with non-small cell lung cancer. The sequencing sample was made of lung tumor tissue. The CDR3 sequence is CASSQDGQRDAEAFF. The CDR3 DNA reads as TGTGCCAGCAGCCAAGATGGGCAGAGAGACGCTGAAGCTTTCTTT.